This entry concerns a single T cell receptor beta chain. Its antigen remains unidentified. Primers: 60 Vbeta forward and 13 Jbeta reverse. Sequencing used immunoSEQ multiplex PCR; TCRdb keeps in-frame clones, though not all of them. Of about 120,000 clones in the sample, over 65% were seen once. This entry belongs to a study of cytomegalovirus exposure and HLA in healthy donors. Germline loops: CDR1 SGHAT, CDR2 FQNNGV. CDR3 length: 13 residues. V shed 1 base and J shed 9 bases, with 10 bases lying between them. Study-level results: HLA alleles were associated with around 17,000 TCR beta sequences in a later analysis at 0.05 false discovery rate.

The TCR sequence derives from a man aged 30-40 years in good health and CMV-seropositive. The source material was PBMCs. The chain uses TRBV11-2 and TRBJ2-1; D may be TRBD1 (6 bases). The CDR3 loop reads CASSLVGAGEQFF. CDR3 nucleotides: TGTGCCAGCAGCTTAGTGGGGGCCGGTGAGCAGTTCTTC.